The 2 T cell receptor beta chains listed next were all sequenced from one sample in a study of blood T cell repertoires in COVID-19 (dated by TCRdb to the early 2020s). Libraries were made using the immunoSEQ multiplex PCR assay. The table was pulled from immuneACCESS by TCRdb, which kept in-frame rearrangements only. Such tables lose some clones; where checked, under half of the loss comes from unresolved V genes, and the rest has no known cause. The sample data list almost 400,000 clones, and more than 70% of these were observed just once. Together, the top ten hold over 2% of the sample. The sequencing input was peripheral blood. The receptors here all came from a woman aged 55 to 70 with COVID-19, enrolled during active disease.

Only a few counts were recorded for this clone. The chain has TRBV9 and TRBJ1-1; 10 bases match TRBD1. CDR3 length: 15 residues. The germline V gene encodes CDR1 SGDLS and CDR2 YYNGEE. V gave up 4 bases and J gave up 4 bases; unmatched junction bases: 7. CDR3 bases: TGTGCCAGCAGCCCGACAGGGGGCATGGGCACTGAAGCTTTCTTT. Its translation is CASSPTGGMGTEAFF.

The V call is TRBV5-1, the J call TRBJ2-7; 10 bases line up with TRBD1. Germline V CDR1 and CDR2: SGHRS, YFSETQ. CDR3 size: 14 residues. Losses at the gene ends were 7 bases for V and 4 bases for J; bases not matched to a gene: 8. The CDR3 DNA follows: TGCGCCAGCGGCTATAGGACAGGGGGTTACGAGCAGTACTTC. The encoded protein is CASGYRTGGYEQYF.